Each of the 4 T cell receptor beta chains below was sequenced from the same sample in a study of CDR3 diversity in severe acne. TCRdb re-called the PCR reads with MiXCR, one entry per CDR3 protein. The sample includes more than 85,000 distinct CDR3 sequences, approximately 54% of them seen just once. Sequenced input: blood. The receptors were gathered from a male donor with severe acne vulgaris.

The chain joins TRBV7-2 to TRBJ2-5; D is ambiguous. V dropped 3 bases and J dropped 2 bases, with 4 bases sitting between them. The germline CDR1 and CDR2 sequences are SGHTA and FQGNSA. CDR3 size: 12 residues. The DNA of the CDR3 is TGTGCCAGCAGCTTTCGGCAAGAGACCCAGTACTTC. This encodes CASSFRQETQYF.

The chain has TRBV5-4 and TRBJ2-3; the match to TRBD2 covers 13 bases. The CDR3 sequence is 15 residues long. The junction had 3 bases not matched to a gene; V was cut back by 3 bases and J by 5 bases. Germline V CDR1 and CDR2: SGHNT, YYREEE (reference sequence). The CDR3 is CASSSGLAGQDTQYF. The CDR3 bases are TGTGCCAGCAGCTCGGGACTAGCGGGACAAGATACGCAGTATTTT.

With regard to this clonotype: A much larger clone is a single base away; this may be a read error. The chain links TRBV7-8 to TRBJ1-4; D ambiguous. This CDR3 has 12 residues. Germline lookup yields CDR1 SGHVS and CDR2 FQNEAQ. The V end was cut by 2 bases, the J end by 12 bases, with 10 bases between. This CDR3 is CASSLKSGELFF. The CDR3 nucleotides are TGTGCCAGCAGCTTAAAATCTGGGGAACTGTTTTTT.

With regard to this clonotype: Since a much larger clone is just one base distant, this may be a read error. The V gene is TRBV29-1, the J gene TRBJ2-1; D remains unclear. The CDR3 length is 13 residues. V lost 7 bases and J lost 6, with 16 bases in between. CDR1 and CDR2 (germline): SQVTM, ANQGSEA. In DNA form, the CDR3 reads TGCAGCGCTGACACTTACCCTCTCAATGAGCAGTTCTTC. It specifies CSADTYPLNEQFF.